Below, one T cell receptor (beta chain) is given with its context. As yet, its antigen is unknown. The data were taken from a study of human T cells and chemical hapten exposure. CDR3 length: 17 residues. CDR1 is MNHEY and CDR2 is SVGAGI in the germline V gene. V lost 6 bases, J lost 0 bases, and 18 bases lay in between. The study's findings and limits: Among TCRs, those above 1 in 1000 frequency were unaffected by DPC sensitization.

Before extraction, the whole blood was not fractionated, and total RNA was taken from it. Separate cDNA molecules received unique molecular identifiers, which the library attached to them. TCRdb analysed the 5' RACE reads with MiXCR anew, one entry per CDR3 protein. The sample lists over 95,000 distinct CDR3 sequences, approximately 20% seen once, with 2.8% in the top ten. The TCR originated in a human donor in good health. The chain couples TRBV6-5 to TRBJ2-4; D is possibly TRBD1 (5 bases). The CDR3 spells CASRSGSRDKAKNIQYF. The CDR3 nucleotides are TGTGCCAGCAGGTCCGGGTCCAGGGATAAAGCCAAAAACATTCAGTACTTC.